The sequence of this T cell receptor (beta chain) was determined in a study of blood T cell repertoires in COVID-19. V was trimmed by 1 base and J by 7 bases, leaving 8 bases between them. The V gene's germline CDR1 is MGHRA and CDR2 YSYEKL. The CDR3 contains 13 residues. Using immunoSEQ multiplex PCR, the repertoire was profiled, and TCRdb retains in-frame clones only, with some absent. The sample shows some 210,000 clones, roughly 89% of them seen only once. Sequencing was performed on PBMCs or T cells enriched from blood (not recorded which). The clonotype originates from a man aged 18 to 35 with acute COVID-19. The genes are TRBV4-1 and TRBJ2-1, with no clear D. CDR3 sequence: CASSQGPWNEQFF. The CDR3 DNA reads as TGCGCCAGCAGCCAAGGGCCATGGAATGAGCAGTTCTTC.